Reported below is one T cell receptor (beta chain). Its cognate antigen is unknown. Every one of the patients relapsed after autologous stem cell transplantation (brentuximab vedotin exposure was variable). This sample is part of a study of PD-1 blockade in classical Hodgkin lymphoma. Overall study findings and caveats: In newly diagnosed patients, baseline TCR diversity was reportedly below that of healthy donors.

Clones were read by immunoSEQ multiplex PCR, and TCRdb kept only the in-frame ones, dropping some. The table lists fewer than 25,000 clones, approximately 80% of them singletons. This CDR3 has 15 amino acids. V lost 5 bases, J lost 5 bases, and 16 bases lay in between. CDR1 and CDR2 (germline): SNHLY, FYNNEI. The starting material was peripheral blood mononuclear cells (PBMCs), obtained before the second cycle of nivolumab. The receptor was isolated from a human donor with classical Hodgkin lymphoma. V is TRBV2 and J is TRBJ2-1; either TRBD1 or TRBD2 may supply D (6 bases each). The CDR3 sequence: CASSKGGPGHNEQFF. CDR3 bases: TGTGCCAGCAGTAAGGGGGGCCCGGGACACAATGAGCAGTTCTTC. Full variable domain (rest looked up from reference TRBV2 and TRBJ2-1): EPEVTQTPSHQVTQMGQEVILRCVPISNHLYFYWYRQILGQKVEFLVSFYNNEISEKSEIFDDQFSVERPDGSNFTLKIRSTKLEDSAMYFCASSKGGPGHNEQFFGPGTRLTVL.